This T cell receptor (beta chain) was identified in a study of early T cells in non-severe SARS-CoV-2 infection. This clonotype was observed a handful of times. One entry per CDR3 protein, called by TCRdb with MiXCR from the 5' RACE reads. The sample lists around 53,000 distinct CDR3 sequences, about 10% seen once, with 7.5% to 9.5% in the top ten. The CDR3 is made up of 14 amino acids. Trimming shortened V by 0 bases and J by 1 base, and 7 bases separated the two germline ends. The V gene's germline CDR1 is SGHRS and CDR2 YFSETQ. The receptor comes from an adult who was a healthcare worker with PCR-confirmed SARS-CoV-2 infection or an uninfected control (not recorded which). The chain joins TRBV5-1 to TRBJ1-1; D is unclear. The sample was whole blood. The CDR3 here is CASSLGVTNTEAFF. As DNA, the CDR3 is TGCGCCAGCAGCTTGGGGGTCACGAACACTGAAGCTTTCTTT.